The sequence of this T cell receptor beta chain was determined in a study of identical twins. Overall study findings and caveats: These conclusions were based on statistical analysis (cross-sectional, not following the same donors). There was an excess of low generation probability in the out-of-frame alpha sequences that twins shared. Invariant populations such as MAIT and iNKT cells could partly muddle zero-insertion analyses.

Using its own MiXCR run on the 5' RACE reads, TCRdb lists one record per CDR3 protein. The table lists about 810,000 distinct CDR3 sequences, 10% to 15% of them singletons. About this clonotype: Its specificity is not known.

A further study also used this sample, focusing on yellow fever vaccine responses in identical twins.

Sequencing used PBMCs. This TCR came from a woman aged 18-35 years in good health.

The CDR3 reads CSVEGGRQAPNYGYTF. CDR3 in DNA: TGCAGCGTTGAAGGGGGTCGACAGGCCCCAAACTATGGCTACACCTTC. The chain carries TRBV29-1 and TRBJ1-2, with D perhaps TRBD1 (6 bases). Trimming took off 1 base at V and 2 bases at J, with 17 bases between the two ends. CDR1 is SQVTM, CDR2 ANQGSEA, per germline. The CDR3 length is 16 residues.